The T cell receptor (beta chain) under discussion was sequenced for a study of a mutant IDH1 vaccine in newly diagnosed glioma (dated by TCRdb to about 2021). In the study overall: Vaccination started 4-6 weeks after radiotherapy alone, or was given together with temozolomide cycles in the groups whose treatment included chemotherapy. Of the approximately 35 treated patients, around 62% were male and 37.5% were female, and the mean age was 40.4 years. Peripheral blood was drawn at six visits: V03 (baseline), V05, V07, V10, V12 and V13. The week-35 safety follow-up took place at visit V12, and the week-47 end of study took place at visit V13. Prior to enrollment, standard therapy consisting of radiotherapy alone, temozolomide alone, or radiochemotherapy with temozolomide had been administered to patients, with the combination being received by most patients. For exploratory analyses, longitudinal TCRB deep sequencing was carried out in 25 treated patients wherever samples were available. What the study reported, not specific to this receptor: Immune responses induced by the vaccine were seen in approximately 93% of patients across multiple MHC alleles. PBMC samples for TCRB deep sequencing were selected based on availability. No apparent relationship was observed between pseudoprogression and alterations in the top peripheral T cell clonotypes detected by TCRB sequencing. It was noted by the authors that analyses of patient blood samples could not be reproduced owing to sample limitations.

The library was produced with the immunoSEQ multiplex PCR assay. Following the manufacturer's protocol, the hsTCRB Kit was used to amplify rearranged TCR beta chain sequences. An Illumina MiSeq was used to sequence the TCRB libraries. In the source study's methods: The kit vendor's proprietary platform handled demultiplexing, trimming and gene mapping. The clones in this table, taken by TCRdb from immuneACCESS, are in-frame only. Not every clone is retained; where verified, under half of the shortfall comes from an unresolved V gene, and the cause of the rest is unknown. Clonal size and the V and J genes are those of that table, whereas D and trimming came from the DNA. The sample data list 25,000 to 40,000 clones, and roughly 86% of these were observed just once. The ten largest clones represent approximately 15% of the sample. Via the germline V gene (reference sequence), CDR1 is WNHNN and CDR2 SYGVQD. The CDR3 numbers 15 residues from cysteine through phenylalanine. Only CDR3 DNA is held: 45 bases, read in frame from base 1. V gives up 4 bases and J gives up 4 bases, and the segment between their germline ends measures 13 bases.

The sample's time point, from its label and the paper: week 35, safety follow-up. Every vaccine dose consisted of 300 ug of a 20-mer mutant IDH1 peptide in Montanide, administered subcutaneously together with topical imiquimod. Patients received eight vaccinations in weeks 1, 3, 5, 7, 11, 15, 19 and 23, corresponding to visits V03 through V10. Donors had newly diagnosed WHO grade 3 or 4 IDH1-mutant astrocytomas with loss of nuclear ATRX. The samples were drawn from NOA16, a multicentre, single-arm, open-label phase I trial in Germany that tested a mutant IDH1 peptide vaccine in humans for the first time. Genomic DNA for TCRB sequencing was isolated from EDTA blood with the DNeasy Blood and Tissue Kit. As concerns this clone: No cognate antigen has been identified for it. Base qualities are not at hand, and no much larger clone is one base apart.

The receptor's source is a man aged 30 to 45 with glioma. The sequencing here drew on PBMCs, taken from a glioma patient whose treatment included an IDH1 peptide vaccine. In this chain, TRBV10-1 is recombined with TRBJ2-2, with the D gene uncertain. The nucleotide sequence reads as follows: TGCGCCAGCAGTGGCTACCCCCGGACCACCGGGGAGCTGTTTTTT. It is translated as CASSGYPRTTGELFF.